The rows below give T cell receptor beta chains drawn from one sample of a study of T cell changes during pregnancy in multiple sclerosis. Some clones are missing from TCRdb's copy, which holds only in-frame ones; the method was immunoSEQ multiplex PCR. The sample records around 57,000 clones, 91% being singletons. Sequenced material: peripheral blood, taken after pregnancy. These receptors were obtained from a female donor in good health, enrolled as a control in a pregnancy study. CDR3s include the opening cysteine and the closing phenylalanine or tryptophan. Each record gives: J gene, D gene, V gene, clone size, CDR3 protein, CDR3 DNA. The D gene is left open where the match is weak. Some rows have no size entry. The others give once, few or many, or a class for an expanded clone.

J: TRBJ2-2; D: NA; V: TRBV19; size: NA; CDR3: CASSIATGIAGELFF; DNA: TGTGCCAGTAGTATAGCAACGGGGATCGCCGGGGAGCTGTTTTTT
J: TRBJ1-2; D: NA; V: TRBV5-1; size: NA; CDR3: CASSLGQSMDYGYTF; DNA: TGCGCCAGCAGCTTGGGACAGTCGATGGACTATGGCTACACCTTC
J: TRBJ2-7; D: TRBD1; V: TRBV18; size: NA; CDR3: CASSPQGQGAEQYF; DNA: TGTGCCAGCTCACCACAAGGACAGGGGGCCGAGCAGTACTTC
J: TRBJ2-7; D: TRBD1; V: TRBV27; size: once; CDR3: CASSYRDRTYEQYF; DNA: TGTGCCAGCAGTTACCGGGACAGGACCTACGAGCAGTACTTC
J: TRBJ2-1; D: NA; V: TRBV11-3; size: NA; CDR3: CASTPWGQFYNEQFF; DNA: TGTGCCAGCACCCCCTGGGGCCAATTTTACAATGAGCAGTTCTTC
J: TRBJ1-4; D: NA; V: TRBV4-3; size: once; CDR3: CASSQSNRDPNEKLFF; DNA: TGCGCCAGCAGCCAGAGCAACAGGGACCCTAATGAAAAACTGTTTTTT
J: TRBJ1-6; D: TRBD1; V: TRBV5-8; size: NA; CDR3: CASSLDRGGSPLHF; DNA: TGTGCCAGCAGCCTTGACAGGGGTGGATCACCCCTCCACTTT
J: TRBJ2-1; D: TRBD2; V: TRBV9; size: NA; CDR3: CASSVGAGGGNEQFF; DNA: TGTGCCAGCAGCGTAGGAGCGGGGGGAGGCAATGAGCAGTTCTTC
J: TRBJ1-6; D: NA; V: TRBV9; size: NA; CDR3: CASSVDGRGLGSPLHF; DNA: TGTGCCAGCAGCGTAGATGGCAGGGGATTAGGTTCACCCCTCCACTTT
J: TRBJ1-5; D: TRBD1; V: TRBV19; size: NA; CDR3: CASSITGGTSNQPQHF; DNA: TGTGCCAGTAGTATAACAGGGGGCACAAGCAATCAGCCCCAGCATTTT
J: TRBJ1-3; D: NA; V: TRBV19; size: NA; CDR3: CASSTAPSDFNSGNTIYF; DNA: TGTGCCAGTAGTACAGCCCCGTCGGACTTCAACTCTGGAAACACCATATATTTT
J: TRBJ2-3; D: TRBD1; V: TRBV13; size: NA; CDR3: CASSARQGTDTQYF; DNA: TGTGCCAGCAGCGCGAGACAGGGAACAGATACGCAGTATTTT
J: TRBJ2-7; D: NA; V: TRBV21-1; size: NA; CDR3: CASGDRGADEQYF; DNA: TGTGCCAGCGGGGACAGGGGGGCCGACGAGCAGTACTTC
J: TRBJ2-7; D: TRBD1; V: TRBV19; size: NA; CDR3: CASSRQGSYEQYF; DNA: TGTGCCAGTAGTAGACAGGGTTCCTACGAGCAGTACTTC
J: TRBJ1-2; D: NA; V: TRBV6-5; size: NA; CDR3: CASRAAGTDVYGYTF; DNA: TGTGCCAGCAGAGCGGCGGGGACCGATGTCTATGGCTACACCTTC
J: TRBJ1-1; D: NA; V: TRBV5-4; size: NA; CDR3: CASSSGGGDTEAFF; DNA: TGTGCCAGCAGCTCGGGAGGGGGGGACACTGAAGCTTTCTTT
J: TRBJ2-7; D: NA; V: TRBV6-6; size: NA; CDR3: CASSDLALSYEQYF; DNA: TGTGCCAGCAGTGACCTAGCATTGTCCTACGAGCAGTACTTC
J: TRBJ2-7; D: TRBD2; V: TRBV5-4; size: NA; CDR3: CASSFLPSGGYEQYF; DNA: TGTGCCAGCAGCTTTTTGCCTAGCGGGGGATACGAGCAGTACTTC
J: TRBJ1-3; D: NA; V: TRBV4-1; size: NA; CDR3: CASSVTGNTIYF; DNA: TGCGCCAGCAGCGTAACTGGAAACACCATATATTTT
J: TRBJ1-2; D: TRBD1; V: TRBV7-8; size: NA; CDR3: CASSPRQGANYGYTF; DNA: TGTGCCAGCAGCCCTAGACAGGGGGCGAACTATGGCTACACCTTC
J: TRBJ1-1; D: TRBD1; V: TRBV29-1; size: NA; CDR3: CSVRTGNTEAFF; DNA: TGCAGCGTACGGACAGGGAACACTGAAGCTTTCTTT
J: TRBJ1-1; D: NA; V: TRBV4-3; size: NA; CDR3: CASSPDTGTEAFF; DNA: TGCGCCAGCAGCCCGGATACAGGGACTGAAGCTTTCTTT
J: TRBJ2-5; D: NA; V: TRBV4-3; size: NA; CDR3: CASSQDRGNGETQYF; DNA: TGCGCCAGCAGCCAAGATAGGGGGAACGGGGAGACCCAGTACTTC
J: TRBJ1-6; D: TRBD1; V: TRBV30; size: few; CDR3: CAWSVGQGWSPLHF; DNA: TGTGCCTGGAGTGTGGGACAGGGATGGTCACCCCTCCACTTT
J: TRBJ1-6; D: NA; V: TRBV6-5; size: once; CDR3: CASSFQGLAYNSPLHF; DNA: TGTGCCAGCAGTTTCCAGGGGCTGGCCTATAATTCACCCCTCCACTTT
J: TRBJ2-7; D: TRBD2; V: TRBV9; size: NA; CDR3: CASSTQRGGGDEQYF; DNA: TGTGCCAGCAGCACCCAGCGGGGGGGCGGGGACGAGCAGTACTTC
J: TRBJ1-2; D: NA; V: TRBV4-3; size: few; CDR3: CASSQDSGDFGYGYTF; DNA: TGCGCCAGCAGCCAAGATTCGGGGGATTTCGGCTATGGCTACACCTTC
J: TRBJ2-7; D: NA; V: TRBV7-8; size: NA; CDR3: CASSLSGGSSYEQYF; DNA: TGTGCCAGCAGCTTATCGGGGGGCAGCTCCTACGAGCAGTACTTC
J: TRBJ1-2; D: NA; V: TRBV30; size: NA; CDR3: CAWRDSAGYGYTF; DNA: TGTGCCTGGAGAGACAGTGCCGGCTATGGCTACACCTTC
J: TRBJ1-4; D: TRBD1; V: TRBV10-3; size: NA; CDR3: CAISLDRGEEKLFF; DNA: TGTGCCATCAGTTTGGACAGGGGGGAGGAAAAACTGTTTTTT
J: TRBJ2-5; D: NA; V: TRBV7-9; size: NA; CDR3: CGSGQTGTQETQYF; DNA: TGTGGGAGCGGTCAAACCGGGACACAAGAGACCCAGTACTTC
J: TRBJ2-3; D: TRBD2; V: TRBV9; size: NA; CDR3: CASSPTSGGATTDTQYF; DNA: TGTGCCAGCAGCCCCACTAGCGGGGGGGCCACTACAGATACGCAGTATTTT
J: TRBJ1-5; D: TRBD1; V: TRBV19; size: NA; CDR3: CASYPSQGTGGLTGGPQHF; DNA: TGTGCCAGTTACCCCTCACAAGGGACAGGGGGCCTTACCGGTGGTCCCCAGCATTTT
J: TRBJ2-3; D: TRBD1; V: TRBV19; size: NA; CDR3: CASTRDREDTQYF; DNA: TGTGCCAGCACCCGGGACAGGGAAGATACGCAGTATTTT
J: TRBJ2-7; D: NA; V: TRBV6-5; size: NA; CDR3: CASSYGRRSYEQYF; DNA: TGTGCCAGCAGTTACGGTCGGAGGAGCTACGAGCAGTACTTC
J: TRBJ2-5; D: TRBD1; V: TRBV7-9; size: NA; CDR3: CASSPGQGVATQYF; DNA: TGTGCCAGCAGCCCCGGACAGGGCGTAGCGACCCAGTACTTC
J: TRBJ2-1; D: TRBD1; V: TRBV7-2; size: NA; CDR3: CASSRHRGTGAYNEQFF; DNA: TGTGCCAGCAGCCGACATAGGGGGACAGGAGCCTACAATGAGCAGTTCTTC
J: TRBJ1-2; D: NA; V: TRBV2; size: few; CDR3: CASTLTAPYDGYTF; DNA: TGTGCCAGCACCCTGACAGCCCCGTATGACGGCTACACCTTC
J: TRBJ1-2; D: NA; V: TRBV11-1; size: NA; CDR3: CASSSNSGPANYGYTF; DNA: TGTGCCAGCAGCTCGAATTCAGGGCCTGCTAACTATGGCTACACCTTC
J: TRBJ1-1; D: NA; V: TRBV7-6; size: few; CDR3: CASSQRENTEAFF; DNA: TGTGCCAGCAGCCAACGGGAGAACACTGAAGCTTTCTTT
J: TRBJ2-5; D: TRBD2; V: TRBV4-1; size: NA; CDR3: CASSQGTSGQETQYF; DNA: TGCGCCAGCAGCCAAGGGACTAGCGGACAAGAGACCCAGTACTTC
J: TRBJ1-2; D: NA; V: TRBV7-2; size: NA; CDR3: CASSLAIGKRPTHTF; DNA: TGTGCCAGCAGCTTAGCGATCGGGAAACGGCCCACTCACACCTTC
J: TRBJ1-2; D: TRBD1; V: TRBV13; size: NA; CDR3: CASSRTGQGGYTF; DNA: TGTGCCAGCAGCCGAACCGGACAGGGAGGCTACACCTTC
J: TRBJ2-7; D: NA; V: TRBV4-1; size: once; CDR3: CASSQDTQNPYEQYF; DNA: TGCGCCAGCAGCCAAGATACCCAGAACCCATACGAGCAGTACTTC
J: TRBJ2-7; D: TRBD1; V: TRBV6-5; size: once; CDR3: CASSHPWTGDYEQYF; DNA: TGTGCCAGCAGTCACCCCTGGACAGGGGATTACGAGCAGTACTTC
J: TRBJ1-1; D: NA; V: TRBV27; size: few; CDR3: CASSRGGAVAFF; DNA: TGTGCCAGCAGCCGAGGGGGGGCTGTAGCTTTCTTT
J: TRBJ1-5; D: TRBD1; V: TRBV6-6; size: NA; CDR3: CASIEEQGANQPQHF; DNA: TGTGCCAGCATTGAGGAACAGGGGGCAAATCAGCCCCAGCATTTT
J: TRBJ1-1; D: TRBD1; V: TRBV7-9; size: NA; CDR3: CASSLAGQIDTEAFF; DNA: TGTGCCAGCAGCTTAGCGGGACAGATTGATACTGAAGCTTTCTTT
J: TRBJ1-1; D: TRBD1; V: TRBV5-6; size: NA; CDR3: CASSFDRGLNTEAFF; DNA: TGTGCCAGCAGCTTCGACAGGGGGCTAAACACTGAAGCTTTCTTT
J: TRBJ2-5; D: TRBD1; V: TRBV11-3; size: NA; CDR3: CASSLNRGPQETQYF; DNA: TGTGCCAGCAGCCTAAACAGGGGACCCCAAGAGACCCAGTACTTC
J: TRBJ1-5; D: TRBD1; V: TRBV15; size: NA; CDR3: CATSPWTGNSNQPQHF; DNA: TGTGCCACCAGCCCGTGGACAGGCAATAGCAATCAGCCCCAGCATTTT
J: TRBJ2-7; D: NA; V: TRBV27; size: few; CDR3: CASSLIGQGIDEQYF; DNA: TGTGCCAGCAGTTTAATCGGGCAGGGGATAGACGAGCAGTACTTC
J: TRBJ2-7; D: TRBD2; V: TRBV9; size: NA; CDR3: CASSPGLAGDEQYF; DNA: TGTGCCAGCAGCCCGGGACTAGCAGGTGACGAGCAGTACTTC
J: TRBJ1-2; D: NA; V: TRBV5-4; size: NA; CDR3: CASSLELSRYGYTF; DNA: TGTGCCAGCAGCTTGGAACTGTCTCGCTATGGCTACACCTTC